Presented here are 5 T cell receptor beta chains from one specimen sequenced in a study of blood T cell repertoires in COVID-19. Using immunoSEQ multiplex PCR, the repertoire was profiled, and TCRdb retains in-frame clones only, with some absent. In the table there are about 140,000 clones, about 83% of which are singletons. The sequenced sample consisted of peripheral blood. All receptors derive from a human donor in a cohort sampled during active COVID-19.

The V call is TRBV6-5, the J call TRBJ1-2, with D maybe TRBD1 (5 bases). V lost 6 bases and J lost 8, with 16 bases in between. The CDR3 has 13 residues. Per the germline V gene, CDR1 is MNHEY and CDR2 is SVGAGI. CDR3 in amino acids: CASRYTGLGGYTF. CDR3 nucleotide sequence: TGTGCCAGCAGGTACACGGGACTTGGGGGCTACACCTTC.

V and J are TRBV5-1 and TRBJ2-3, with D possibly being TRBD2 (5 bases). This CDR3 is 17 amino acids long. V shed 0 bases and J shed 1 base, with 15 bases lying between them. The germline CDR1 and CDR2 sequences are SGHRS and YFSETQ. CDR3 in amino acids: CASSLASPTIRTDTQYF. DNA of the CDR3: TGCGCCAGCAGCTTGGCCTCGCCGACTATCCGCACAGATACGCAGTATTTT.

The chain employs TRBV30 and TRBJ1-1, with a weak D call TRBD1 (5 bases). V shed 2 bases and J shed 3 bases, with 7 bases lying between them. CDR3 length: 12 amino acids. Germline CDR1 reads GTSNPN; CDR2 reads SVGIG (reference sequence). Written as DNA, the CDR3 is TGTGCCTGGAGTAGGGGCTACACTGAAGCTTTCTTT. Translated, it gives CAWSRGYTEAFF.

The gene calls are TRBV7-9 and TRBJ2-5; 9 bases map to TRBD1. This CDR3 is 15 amino acids long. With 2 bases clipped from V and 4 bases from J, the junction kept 5 bases outside the gene matches. Germline V gene lookup returns CDR1 SEHNR and CDR2 FQNEAQ (reference sequence). The CDR3 loop reads CASSLSSTGGETQYF. The CDR3 nucleotides read TGTGCCAGCAGCTTATCATCGACAGGGGGAGAGACCCAGTACTTC.

The chain uses TRBV19 and TRBJ1-5; tentative D call: TRBD1 (6 bases). The CDR3 is made up of 15 amino acids. Germline lookup yields CDR1 LNHDA and CDR2 SQIVND (reference sequence). The V and J ends lost 6 bases and 8 bases respectively, with 20 bases between them. The CDR3 coding sequence is TGTGCCAGTAGCGCCATTTTCCAGGGGAATGAGCCCCAGCATTTT. This translates into CASSAIFQGNEPQHF. Based on the CDR3 plus reference TRBV19 and TRBJ1-5, the full variable domain is DGGITQSPKYLFRKEGQNVTLSCEQNLNHDAMYWYRQDPGQGLRLIYYSQIVNDFQKGDIAEGYSVSREKKESFPLTVTSAQKNPTAFYLCASSAIFQGNEPQHFGDGTRLSIL.